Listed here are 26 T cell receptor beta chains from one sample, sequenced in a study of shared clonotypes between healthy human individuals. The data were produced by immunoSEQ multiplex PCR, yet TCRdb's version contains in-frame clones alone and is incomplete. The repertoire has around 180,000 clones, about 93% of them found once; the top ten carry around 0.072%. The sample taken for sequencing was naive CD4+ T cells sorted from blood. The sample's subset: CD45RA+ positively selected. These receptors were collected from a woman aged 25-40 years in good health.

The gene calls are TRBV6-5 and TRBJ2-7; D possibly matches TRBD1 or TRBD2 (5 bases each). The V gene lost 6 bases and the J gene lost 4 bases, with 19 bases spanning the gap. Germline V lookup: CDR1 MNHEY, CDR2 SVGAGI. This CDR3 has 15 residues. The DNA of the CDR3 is TGTGCCAGCAGGAAGGATAGGGACGGAGATTACGAGCAGTACTTC. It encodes CASRKDRDGDYEQYF.

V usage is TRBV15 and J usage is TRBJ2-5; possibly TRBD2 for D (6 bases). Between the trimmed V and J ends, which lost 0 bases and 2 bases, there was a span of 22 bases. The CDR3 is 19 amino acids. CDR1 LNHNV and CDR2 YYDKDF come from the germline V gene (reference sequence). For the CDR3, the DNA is TGTGCCACCAGCAGAGATTGGGAAATCGGGAGATTGGGACAAGAGACCCAGTACTTC. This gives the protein CATSRDWEIGRLGQETQYF.

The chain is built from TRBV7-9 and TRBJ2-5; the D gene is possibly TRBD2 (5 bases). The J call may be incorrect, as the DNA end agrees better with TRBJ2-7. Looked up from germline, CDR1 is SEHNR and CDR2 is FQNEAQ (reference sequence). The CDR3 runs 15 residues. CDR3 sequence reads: CASSSGFLRVDEQYF. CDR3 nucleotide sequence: TGTGCCAGCAGCTCGGGATTTCTACGGGTGGACGAGCAGTACTTC.

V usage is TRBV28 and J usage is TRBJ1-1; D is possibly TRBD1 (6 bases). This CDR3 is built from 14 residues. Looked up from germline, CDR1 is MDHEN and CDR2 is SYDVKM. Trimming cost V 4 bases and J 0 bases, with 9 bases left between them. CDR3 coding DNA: TGTGCCAGCAGTTCACACAGGGTGAACACTGAAGCTTTCTTT. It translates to CASSSHRVNTEAFF.

The CDR3 spells CASSDSRETDTQYF. The CDR3 DNA sequence: TGTGCCAGCAGTGACAGTCGCGAGACAGATACGCAGTATTTT. The chain is built from TRBV25-1 and TRBJ2-3, with D unclear. The V gene lost 3 bases and the J gene lost 3 bases, with 10 bases spanning the gap. Per germline, CDR1 MGHDK and CDR2 SYGVNS. This CDR3 is built from 14 residues.

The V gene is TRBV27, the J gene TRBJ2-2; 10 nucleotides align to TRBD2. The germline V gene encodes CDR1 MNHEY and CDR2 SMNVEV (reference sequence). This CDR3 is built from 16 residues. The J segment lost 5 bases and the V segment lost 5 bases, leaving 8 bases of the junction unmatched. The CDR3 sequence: CASSLLAGGDTGELFF. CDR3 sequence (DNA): TGTGCCAGCAGTCTGTTAGCGGGAGGAGATACCGGGGAGCTGTTTTTT.

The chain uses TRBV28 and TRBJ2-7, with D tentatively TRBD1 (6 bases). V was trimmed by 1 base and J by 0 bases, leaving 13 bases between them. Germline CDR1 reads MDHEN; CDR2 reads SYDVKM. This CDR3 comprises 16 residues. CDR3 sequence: CASSLSTGYYSYEQYF. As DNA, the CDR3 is TGTGCCAGCAGTTTATCTACAGGGTATTACTCCTACGAGCAGTACTTC.

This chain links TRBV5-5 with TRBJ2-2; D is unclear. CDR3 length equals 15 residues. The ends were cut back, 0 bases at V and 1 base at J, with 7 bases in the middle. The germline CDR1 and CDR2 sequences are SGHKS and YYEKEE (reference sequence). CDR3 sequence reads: CASSLVAWNTGELFF. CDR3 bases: TGTGCCAGCAGCTTGGTCGCCTGGAACACCGGGGAGCTGTTTTTT.

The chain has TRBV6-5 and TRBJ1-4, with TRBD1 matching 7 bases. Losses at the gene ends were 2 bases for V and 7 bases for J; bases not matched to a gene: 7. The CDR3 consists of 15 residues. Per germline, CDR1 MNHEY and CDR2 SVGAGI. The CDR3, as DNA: TGTGCCAGCAGTTACATTGAGGGGGCGAGTGAAAAACTGTTTTTT. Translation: CASSYIEGASEKLFF.

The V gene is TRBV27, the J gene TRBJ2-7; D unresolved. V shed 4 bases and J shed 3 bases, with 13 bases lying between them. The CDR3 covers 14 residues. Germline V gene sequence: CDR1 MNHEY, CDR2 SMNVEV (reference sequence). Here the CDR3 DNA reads TGTGCCAGCAGTTATAGCTCTATCTACTACGAGCAGTACTTC. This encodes CASSYSSIYYEQYF.

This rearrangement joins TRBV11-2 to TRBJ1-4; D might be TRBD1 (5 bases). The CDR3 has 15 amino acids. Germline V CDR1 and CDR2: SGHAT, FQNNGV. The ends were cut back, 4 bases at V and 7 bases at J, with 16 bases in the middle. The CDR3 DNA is TGTGCCAGCAGCTCCTCCCGGGGCTCGGGTGAAAAACTGTTTTTT. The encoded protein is CASSSSRGSGEKLFF.

CDR3 sequence: CASSPTSVQETQYF. The CDR3 region has the DNA TGTGCCAGCTCACCTACTAGCGTCCAAGAGACCCAGTACTTC. This chain joins TRBV18 and TRBJ2-5; 7 bases agree with TRBD2. The germline V gene has CDR1 KGHSH and CDR2 LQKENI. V shed 3 bases and J 1 base; nucleotides not matched to a gene: 2. The CDR3 is 14 amino acids. Looking up the rest from reference TRBV18 and TRBJ2-5 gives the full variable domain: NAGVMQNPRHLVRRRGQEARLRCSPMKGHSHVYWYRQLPEEGLKFMVYLQKENIIDESGMPKERFSAEFPKEGPSILRIQQVVRGDSAAYFCASSPTSVQETQYFGPGTRLLVL.

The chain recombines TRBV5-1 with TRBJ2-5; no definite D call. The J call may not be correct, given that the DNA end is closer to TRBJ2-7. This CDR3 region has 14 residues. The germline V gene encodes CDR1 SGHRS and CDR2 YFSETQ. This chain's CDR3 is CASSLLGESYEQYF. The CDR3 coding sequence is TGCGCCAGCAGCTTGCTTGGGGAATCCTACGAGCAGTACTTC.

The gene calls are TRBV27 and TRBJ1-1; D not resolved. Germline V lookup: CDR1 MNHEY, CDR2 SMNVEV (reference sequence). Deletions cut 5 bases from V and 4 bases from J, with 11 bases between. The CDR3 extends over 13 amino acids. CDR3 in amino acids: CASSATGVTEAFF. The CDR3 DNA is TGTGCCAGCAGTGCCACGGGTGTCACTGAAGCTTTCTTT.

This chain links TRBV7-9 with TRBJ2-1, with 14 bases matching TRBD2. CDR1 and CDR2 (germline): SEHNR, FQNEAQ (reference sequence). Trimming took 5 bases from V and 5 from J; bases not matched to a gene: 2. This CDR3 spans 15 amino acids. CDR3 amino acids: CASSRLAGGDNEQFF. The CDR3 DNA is TGTGCCAGCAGCCGACTAGCGGGAGGGGACAATGAGCAGTTCTTC.

This CDR3 is CASSIGGALLTNTEAFF. The CDR3 DNA sequence: TGTGCCAGCAGTATCGGGGGGGCGCTGTTGACGAACACTGAAGCTTTCTTT. The chain carries TRBV28 and TRBJ1-1, with a tentative D call TRBD1 (6 bases). The V and J ends lost 5 bases and 1 base respectively, with 20 bases between them. There are 17 residues in the CDR3. Germline CDR1 reads MDHEN; CDR2 reads SYDVKM.

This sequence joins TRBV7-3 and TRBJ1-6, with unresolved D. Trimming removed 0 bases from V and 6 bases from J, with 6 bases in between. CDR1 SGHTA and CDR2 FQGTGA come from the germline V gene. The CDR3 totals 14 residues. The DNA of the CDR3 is TGTGCCAGCAGCTTAACGGGCCCTAATTCACCCCTCCACTTT. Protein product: CASSLTGPNSPLHF. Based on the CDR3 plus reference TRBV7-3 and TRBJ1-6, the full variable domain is GAGVSQTPSNKVTEKGKYVELRCDPISGHTALYWYRQSLGQGPEFLIYFQGTGAADDSGLPNDRFFAVRPEGSVSTLKIQRTERGDSAVYLCASSLTGPNSPLHFGNGTRLTVT.

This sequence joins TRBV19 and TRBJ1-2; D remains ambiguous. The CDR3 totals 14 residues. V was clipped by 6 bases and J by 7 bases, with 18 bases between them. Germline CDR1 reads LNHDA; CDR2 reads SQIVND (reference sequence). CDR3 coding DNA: TGTGCCAGTAGGACTGACCGATTGGCTGCTGGCTACACCTTC. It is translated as CASRTDRLAAGYTF. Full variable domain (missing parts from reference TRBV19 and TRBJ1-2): DGGITQSPKYLFRKEGQNVTLSCEQNLNHDAMYWYRQDPGQGLRLIYYSQIVNDFQKGDIAEGYSVSREKKESFPLTVTSAQKNPTAFYLCASRTDRLAAGYTFGSGTRLTVV.

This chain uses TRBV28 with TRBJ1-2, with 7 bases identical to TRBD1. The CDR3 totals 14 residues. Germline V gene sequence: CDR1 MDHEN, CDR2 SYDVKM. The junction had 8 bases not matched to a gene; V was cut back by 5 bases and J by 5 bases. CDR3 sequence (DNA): TGTGCCAGCAGTACCCGGGACAGCCCATATGGCTACACCTTC. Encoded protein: CASSTRDSPYGYTF.

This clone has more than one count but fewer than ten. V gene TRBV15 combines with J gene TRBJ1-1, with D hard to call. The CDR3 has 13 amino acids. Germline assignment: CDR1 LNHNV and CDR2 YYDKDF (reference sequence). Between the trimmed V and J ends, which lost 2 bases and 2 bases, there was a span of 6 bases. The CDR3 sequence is CATSRTYNTEAFF. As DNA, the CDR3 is TGTGCCACCAGCAGAACCTATAACACTGAAGCTTTCTTT. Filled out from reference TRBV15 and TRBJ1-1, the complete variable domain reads DAMVIQNPRYQVTQFGKPVTLSCSQTLNHNVMYWYQQKSSQAPKLLFHYYDKDFNNEADTPDNFQSRRPNTSFCFLDIRSPGLGDTAMYLCATSRTYNTEAFFGQGTRLTVV.

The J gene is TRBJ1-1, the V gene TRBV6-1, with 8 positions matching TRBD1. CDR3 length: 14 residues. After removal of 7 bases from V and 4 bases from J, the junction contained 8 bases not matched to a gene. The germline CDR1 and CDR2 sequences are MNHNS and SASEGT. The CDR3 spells CASNGQGLITEAFF. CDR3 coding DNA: TGTGCCAGCAATGGACAGGGATTAATCACTGAAGCTTTCTTT.

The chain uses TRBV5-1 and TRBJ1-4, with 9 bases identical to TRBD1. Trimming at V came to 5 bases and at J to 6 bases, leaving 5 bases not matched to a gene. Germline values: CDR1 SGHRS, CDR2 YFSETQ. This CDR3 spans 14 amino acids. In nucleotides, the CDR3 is TGCGCCAGCAGACCCGGGACAGGGTATGAAAAACTGTTTTTT. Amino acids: CASRPGTGYEKLFF.

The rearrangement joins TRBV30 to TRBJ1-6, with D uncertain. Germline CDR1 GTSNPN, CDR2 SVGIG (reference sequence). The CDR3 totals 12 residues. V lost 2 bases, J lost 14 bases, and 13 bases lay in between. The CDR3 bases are TGTGCCTGGAGTCCCACGCCCACTACCCTCCACTTT. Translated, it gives CAWSPTPTTLHF. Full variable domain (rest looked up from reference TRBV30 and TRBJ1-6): SQTIHQWPATLVQPVGSPLSLECTVEGTSNPNLYWYRQAAGRGLQLLFYSVGIGQISSEVPQNLSASRPQDRQFILSSKKLLLSDSGFYLCAWSPTPTTLHFGNGTRLTVT.

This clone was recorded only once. Here the CDR3 reads CASSLAGVGSEQYF. The CDR3 region has the DNA TGTGCCAGCAGCTTAGCGGGAGTAGGGAGCGAGCAGTACTTC. V is TRBV7-6 and J is TRBJ2-7; D is possibly TRBD2 (5 bases). Trimming shortened V by 0 bases and J by 6 bases, and 12 bases separated the two germline ends. The CDR3 has 14 amino acids. In germline, CDR1 is SGHVS, CDR2 FNYEAQ.

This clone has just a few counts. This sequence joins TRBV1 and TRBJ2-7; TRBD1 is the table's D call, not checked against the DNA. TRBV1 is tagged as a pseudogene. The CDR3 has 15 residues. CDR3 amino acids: CTSSQDEDSEYEQYF. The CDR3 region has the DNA TGCACCAGCAGCCAAGACGAGGACAGTGAATACGAGCAGTACTTC.

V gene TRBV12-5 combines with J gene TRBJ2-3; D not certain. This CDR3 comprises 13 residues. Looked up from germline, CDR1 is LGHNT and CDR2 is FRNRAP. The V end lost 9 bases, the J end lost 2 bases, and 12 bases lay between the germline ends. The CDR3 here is CASAGRITDTQYF. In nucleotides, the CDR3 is TGTGCTAGCGCTGGACGGATCACAGATACGCAGTATTTT.